The 13 T cell receptor beta chains presented below share a single source sample, sequenced in a study of T cells in severe cutaneous drug reactions. The patients sequenced had a carbamazepine-induced Stevens-Johnson syndrome or toxic epidermal necrolysis reaction. The iRepertoire multiplex PCR system with TCR subtype-specific primers built both bulk and single-cell libraries. From the multiplex PCR reads, TCRdb lists one entry per CDR3 protein and no DNA. The ten top clones account for about 16%, within a sample of approximately 5,000 distinct CDR3 sequences. Sequenced material: PBMCs. All receptors come from a human donor with a severe cutaneous adverse drug reaction.

In terms of frequency, this clonotype is medium-sized. The chain employs TRBV28 and TRBJ2-1; the D call from TCRdb, TRBD2, cannot be confirmed without DNA. The CDR3 runs 15 residues. Per the germline V gene, CDR1 is MDHEN and CDR2 is SYDVKM. CDR3 loop: CASCPGTSTYNEQFF.

V and J are TRBV7-9 and TRBJ2-7. The CDR3 sequence is 13 residues long. The V gene's germline CDR1 is SEHNR and CDR2 FQNEAQ (reference sequence). CDR3 sequence reads: CASSLVLDREQYF. Full variable domain (remainder filled in from reference TRBV7-9 and TRBJ2-7): DTGVSQNPRHKITKRGQNVTFRCDPISEHNRLYWYRQTLGQGPEFLTYFQNEAQLEKSRLLSDRFSAERPKGSFSTLEIQRTEQGDSAMYLCASSLVLDREQYFGPGTRLTVT.

This clonotype is deemed medium-sized by its frequency. The V call is TRBV28, the J call TRBJ2-6. CDR3 length: 13 amino acids. CDR1 and CDR2 (germline): MDHEN, SYDVKM. The CDR3 protein is CATRVTGANVLTF. The full variable domain, rest sourced from reference TRBV28 and TRBJ2-6, is DVKVTQSSRYLVKRTGEKVFLECVQDMDHENMFWYRQDPGLGLRLIYFSYDVKMKEKGDIPEGYSVSREKKERFSLILESASTNQTSMYLCATRVTGANVLTFGAGSRLTVL.

V gene TRBV30 combines with J gene TRBJ1-4; TCRdb lists TRBD1, though no DNA is available to test this call. Germline V gene sequence: CDR1 GTSNPN, CDR2 SVGIG (reference sequence). This CDR3 has 13 residues. CDR3 amino acids: CAWSGGGNEKLFF.

This clonotype is deemed medium-sized (0.01 to 0.1%) by its frequency. The rearrangement uses TRBV27 and TRBJ2-5; the TCRdb D gene call, TRBD1, has no DNA to confirm it. CDR1 is MNHEY and CDR2 is SMNVEV in the germline V gene (reference sequence). The CDR3 has 15 amino acids. CDR3 sequence: CASSPRAGAQETQYF.

This clonotype ranks as medium-sized (0.01 to 0.1%) in terms of frequency. V gene TRBV7-9 combines with J gene TRBJ1-5; absent DNA, TCRdb's TRBD1 call cannot be checked. CDR1 SEHNR and CDR2 FQNEAQ come from the germline V gene (reference sequence). This CDR3 is built from 16 residues. The CDR3 loop is CASSLDPGMSNQPQHF.

The chain links TRBV27 to TRBJ2-1; without DNA, the TCRdb call of TRBD2 cannot be checked. CDR3 size: 17 residues. Germline V gene sequence: CDR1 MNHEY, CDR2 SMNVEV (reference sequence). The CDR3 reads CASSLSQAPYPYNEQFF.

The gene calls are TRBV11-2 and TRBJ2-5; the D call of TRBD2 rests on TCRdb alone, since no DNA is present to check it. The CDR3 contains 18 residues. Germline loops: CDR1 SGHAT, CDR2 FQNNGV. This CDR3 reads CASSPRRGASGREETQYF.

The chain has TRBV12-5 and TRBJ2-1; TCRdb designates TRBD2, a call that cannot be tested without DNA. CDR1 is LGHNT, CDR2 FRNRAP, per germline. CDR3 length: 17 residues. CDR3 sequence reads: CASGLVTSGSSYNEQFF.

This clonotype is deemed medium-sized by its frequency. V and J are TRBV3-1 and TRBJ1-5. Germline V gene lookup returns CDR1 LGHDT and CDR2 YNNKEL (reference sequence). The CDR3 has 15 residues. The CDR3 sequence: CASSQDSGSDQPQHF.

The chain recombines TRBV14 with TRBJ2-5; TCRdb returns TRBD1, unconfirmable since there is no DNA. There are 18 residues in the CDR3. Germline V CDR1 and CDR2: SGHDN, FVKESK. The CDR3 sequence: CASSSLGLEEDSKETQYF.

The rearrangement joins TRBV19 to TRBJ1-4; TCRdb gives TRBD1 as the D gene, but with no DNA this cannot be confirmed. The CDR3 is 13 amino acids. Germline values: CDR1 LNHDA, CDR2 SQIVND (reference sequence). The CDR3 loop reads CASQDIGNEKLFF.

The rearrangement links TRBV6-6 to TRBJ1-1; TCRdb calls TRBD1, which cannot be checked without DNA. The length of the CDR3 is 15 residues. Germline lookup yields CDR1 MNHNY and CDR2 SVGAGI (reference sequence). The CDR3 reads CASSYSPGENTEAFF.